This TCR beta chain was found in a study of CD8+ T cells in alopecia areata. Treatment of the sample: oral pan-JAK inhibitor, 5-10 mg twice daily. Extraction and reverse transcription of RNA yielded cDNA as the sequencing template. Only in-frame clones appear in the TCRdb table, and some are missing; sequencing was by immunoSEQ multiplex PCR. Among over 150,000 clones listed, roughly 61% were seen once. Regarding the study as a whole: Lesional scalp displayed greater clonality than normal scalp, most notably in alopecia totalis/universalis.

The germline V and J ends were trimmed by 2 bases and 2 bases, with 11 bases remaining between them. The CDR3 sequence is 15 residues long. The germline V gene encodes CDR1 SGHDN and CDR2 FVKESK. This clone is labeled large. The antigen is unknown. The chain uses TRBV14 and TRBJ2-3; either TRBD1 or TRBD2 may fit D (6 bases each). The clonotype comes from a human donor with alopecia areata. The sample consisted of CD8+ T cells sorted from blood, taken at week 24, from a patient treated with tofacitinib. The CDR3 sequence is CASSQIGGPTDTQYF. The DNA of the CDR3 is TGTGCCAGCAGCCAAATAGGGGGGCCCACAGATACGCAGTATTTT.